This T cell receptor beta chain was observed in a study of cytomegalovirus exposure and HLA in healthy donors. Notes on the study in general: Earlier analysis yielded a pattern in which most TCR beta V segments were productive about 90% or about 30% of the time.

Regarding this clone: Its antigen is currently unknown.

The primer mix had 60 Vbeta and 13 Jbeta primers. Some clones are missing from TCRdb's copy, which holds only in-frame ones; the method was immunoSEQ multiplex PCR. The sample lists over 150,000 clones, roughly 80% occurring once. The CDR3 contains 12 residues. In germline, CDR1 is MDHEN, CDR2 SYDVKM. The ends were cut back, 5 bases at V and 12 bases at J, with 14 bases in the middle. The TCR sequence derives from a male donor in good health and CMV-seropositive. The sample was PBMCs. The chain combines TRBV28 with TRBJ2-1; TRBD1 might be the D (6 bases). The CDR3 DNA sequence: TGTGCCAGCAGTCTAGGACAGAGTGTGCAGTTCTTC. Protein sequence: CASSLGQSVQFF.